This TCR beta chain came from a study of T cell repertoires in cytomegalovirus infection. At the level of the study: Well-studied HLA-B-restricted epitopes and recently identified HLA-C-restricted epitopes of CMV were both used in the study. It was the public TCR beta signatures that indicated both CMV infection and matching HLA type.

Each CDR3 protein gets one entry after TCRdb re-called the reads with MiXCR. The table shows about 920,000 distinct CDR3 sequences, with around 32% occurring only once. Study-wide results and limits: Using cumulative public TCR beta family frequency, the authors identified those who carried CMV together with the relevant HLA. HLA-C-restricted TCR beta clonotypes specific for CMV led the ex vivo response.

This CDR3 has 15 residues. The V gene lost 2 bases and the J gene lost 0 bases, with 9 bases spanning the gap. CDR1 is MNHNY, CDR2 SVGAGI, per germline (reference sequence). This clonotype was recorded at least ten times. Its antigen is currently unknown. The sample in question was cultured CD8+ T cells from PBMCs, obtained from culture after CMV antigen stimulation. The chain couples TRBV6-6 to TRBJ2-3; D remains unclear. The TCR sequence derives from a human donor in good health (CMV status not recorded). Some clones in this sample may be carry-over from other donors' samples. The DNA of the CDR3 is TGTGCCAGCAGTTACGTCGCTGCGAGCACAGATACGCAGTATTTT. It is translated as CASSYVAASTDTQYF.